The 22 T cell receptor beta chains in this list originate from one sample, sequenced in a study of Ad26.COV2.S vaccination and SARS-CoV-2 variants. The treatment: 15 to 20 received Ad26.COV2.S at low or high dose, single or two shots; 5 received placebo; per-sample allocation not given. Samples came from day 63 after the first vaccine or placebo injection. Data came from immunoSEQ multiplex PCR; TCRdb stores just in-frame clones and leaves some out. The sample contains 350,000 to 450,000 clones, around four fifths of which appear only once. This specimen consisted of peripheral blood, obtained in a trial of Ad26.COV2.S vaccine versus placebo. The receptors originated from a person aged 18-60 years who received the Ad26.COV2.S COVID-19 vaccine or a placebo.

The chain carries TRBV7-6 and TRBJ1-1; possible D gene TRBD1, 5 bases. Trimming took 1 base from V and 0 from J, leaving 12 bases between them. The CDR3 contains 16 residues. The germline gives CDR1 SGHVS, CDR2 FNYEAQ. CDR3 loop: CASSLGAGRMNTEAFF. CDR3 DNA: TGTGCCAGCAGCTTAGGGGCGGGACGTATGAACACTGAAGCTTTCTTT.

This clone was seen only once. The rearrangement uses TRBV13 and TRBJ1-5; D gene uncertain. Looked up from germline, CDR1 is PRHDT and CDR2 is FYEKMQ (reference sequence). V lost 0 bases and J lost 6, with 3 bases in between. This CDR3 has 12 amino acids. CDR3 loop: CASSLGLQPQHF. The CDR3 region has the DNA TGTGCCAGCAGCTTAGGGCTTCAGCCCCAGCATTTT.

This chain connects TRBV6-4 to TRBJ2-7; TRBD2 matches at 7 bases. Germline-derived CDR1 and CDR2 are MRHNA and SNTAGT. CDR3 length: 11 residues. V lost 7 bases to trimming and J lost 4 bases; unmatched junction nucleotides: 1. CDR3: CASMGGYEQYF. The CDR3 nucleotides read TGTGCCAGCATGGGAGGGTACGAGCAGTACTTC.

The J gene is TRBJ2-7, the V gene TRBV11-2; the match to TRBD2 covers 9 bases. From germline, CDR1 is SGHAT and CDR2 FQNNGV. Germline trimming cut 6 bases from V and 3 bases from J; bases unmatched to any gene: 6. The CDR3 covers 14 residues. The CDR3 region has the DNA TGTGCCAGCAGTCGGACTAGCGTATTCTACGAGCAGTACTTC. Protein: CASSRTSVFYEQYF.

This clone has only a few counts. The rearrangement uses TRBV2 and TRBJ2-3; the D is unclear. Trimming removed 3 bases from V and 6 bases from J, with 4 bases in between. This CDR3 region has 11 residues. Germline V gives CDR1 SNHLY, CDR2 FYNNEI. The CDR3 sequence: CASSDPDTQYF. DNA of the CDR3: TGTGCCAGCAGTGACCCGGATACGCAGTATTTT.

This rearrangement joins TRBV9 to TRBJ1-2, with D possibly matching TRBD1 (6 bases). The germline V gene encodes CDR1 SGDLS and CDR2 YYNGEE. The CDR3 contains 15 residues. V was shortened by 3 bases and J by 3 bases, with 15 bases between the two germline ends. Written as DNA, the CDR3 is TGTGCCAGCAGCGCGGGGGCTAAGGGGGACTATGGCTACACCTTC. Its protein is CASSAGAKGDYGYTF.

This clone was picked up one time. The chain employs TRBV7-9 and TRBJ2-2; tentatively, D is TRBD1 (6 bases). Germline V gene sequence: CDR1 SEHNR, CDR2 FQNEAQ (reference sequence). Trimming left V 5 bases short and J 5 bases short, with 15 bases between. The CDR3 contains 15 residues. Here the CDR3 reads CASSDSQGLTGELFF. The CDR3 region has the DNA TGTGCCAGCAGCGACTCACAGGGTTTGACCGGGGAGCTGTTTTTT.

This chain links TRBV11-3 with TRBJ1-1; D gene ambiguous. Germline V lookup: CDR1 SGHNT, CDR2 YENEEA. CDR3 length: 13 residues. The V end lost 4 bases, the J end lost 6 bases, and 12 bases lay between the germline ends. The CDR3 sequence: CASSSWSAPEAFF. Written as DNA, the CDR3 is TGTGCCAGCAGCTCTTGGTCGGCCCCTGAAGCTTTCTTT.

On this clone itself: Different DNA sequences within this sample yield the same CDR3. The chain carries TRBV27 and TRBJ2-2, with D perhaps matching TRBD2 (5 bases). This CDR3 is 14 amino acids long. Germline V lookup: CDR1 MNHEY, CDR2 SMNVEV (reference sequence). Trimming left V 2 bases short and J 5 bases short, with 9 bases between. The CDR3 DNA follows: TGTGCCAGCAGTTTACTAGCTGGGACCGGGGAGCTGTTTTTT. Translated: CASSLLAGTGELFF.

The gene calls are TRBV15 and TRBJ1-1; no reliable D call. The CDR3 has 13 residues. Per germline, CDR1 LNHNV and CDR2 YYDKDF (reference sequence). V was clipped by 3 bases and J by 7 bases, with 12 bases between them. CDR3 in amino acids: CATSSVGLGEAFF. DNA of the CDR3: TGTGCCACCAGCAGTGTTGGACTGGGTGAAGCTTTCTTT.

This chain uses TRBV6-5 with TRBJ2-1; tentatively, D is TRBD1 (5 bases). Germline V gives CDR1 MNHEY, CDR2 SVGAGI. CDR3 length equals 12 residues. The germline V and J ends were trimmed by 5 bases and 10 bases, with 12 bases remaining between them. CDR3 DNA sequence: TGTGCCAGCAGTAATACAGGTGACGAGCAGTTCTTC. It encodes CASSNTGDEQFF.

This clone turned up a few times. This chain uses TRBV7-2 with TRBJ2-7; D is possibly TRBD2 (5 bases). CDR3 length: 14 amino acids. Trimming left V 4 bases short and J 3 bases short, with 13 bases between. Germline CDR1 SGHTA, CDR2 FQGNSA. The CDR3: CASSSGWARYEQYF. The CDR3 region has the DNA TGTGCCAGCAGCTCGGGATGGGCTCGCTACGAGCAGTACTTC.

This clone was observed a handful of times. The chain is built from TRBV2 and TRBJ2-7; unclear D gene. CDR3 length: 11 amino acids. V lost 6 bases and J 9 bases, leaving 12 bases between the germline ends. CDR1 is SNHLY, CDR2 FYNNEI, per germline. This CDR3 reads CASRRSEGQYF. The CDR3 nucleotides read TGTGCCAGCAGGAGATCCGAAGGGCAGTACTTC.

The rearrangement joins TRBV18 to TRBJ2-3, with TRBD2 as a possible D gene (7 bases). Trimming cost V 3 bases and J 2 bases, with 21 bases left between them. This CDR3 has 18 amino acids. Germline V lookup: CDR1 KGHSH, CDR2 LQKENI. The CDR3 DNA sequence: TGTGCCAGCTCACCCGCCGGGGTGCGGGGGCCCTCCACAGATACGCAGTATTTT. It is translated as CASSPAGVRGPSTDTQYF.

V gene TRBV5-5 combines with J gene TRBJ2-1, with D unclear. This CDR3 spans 15 amino acids. From germline, CDR1 is SGHKS and CDR2 YYEKEE (reference sequence). V dropped 1 base and J dropped 0 bases, with 8 bases sitting between them. The DNA for the CDR3 is TGTGCCAGCAGCTTGTTTGCGAGCTCCTACAATGAGCAGTTCTTC. Translated, it gives CASSLFASSYNEQFF.

The CDR3 loop is CASTRPDRSANYGYTF. CDR3 in DNA: TGTGCCAGTACCCGCCCGGACAGGTCGGCTAACTATGGCTACACCTTC. The chain combines TRBV19 with TRBJ1-2; 7 bases map to TRBD1. The ends lost 7 bases at V and 0 bases at J; junction bases unmatched: 11. CDR1 is LNHDA and CDR2 is SQIVND in the germline V gene (reference sequence). The length of the CDR3 is 16 residues. The full variable domain, rest sourced from reference TRBV19 and TRBJ1-2, is DGGITQSPKYLFRKEGQNVTLSCEQNLNHDAMYWYRQDPGQGLRLIYYSQIVNDFQKGDIAEGYSVSREKKESFPLTVTSAQKNPTAFYLCASTRPDRSANYGYTFGSGTRLTVV.

The V and J genes are TRBV15 and TRBJ2-2, with D tentatively TRBD1 (5 bases). This CDR3 has 13 amino acids. V lost 2 bases and J 5 bases, leaving 6 bases between the germline ends. CDR1 and CDR2 (germline): LNHNV, YYDKDF (reference sequence). CDR3 bases: TGTGCCACCAGCAGACAGGGTACCGGGGAGCTGTTTTTT. As protein: CATSRQGTGELFF.

V is TRBV5-8 and J is TRBJ1-2; D unclear. The CDR3 length is 14 residues. V was pared by 2 bases and J by 3 bases, with 11 bases between. The germline CDR1 and CDR2 sequences are SGHTS and YDEGEE. CDR3 sequence (DNA): TGTGCCAGCAGCTTCGTCCAGGTACACTATGGCTACACCTTC. It translates to CASSFVQVHYGYTF.

Details on this clone: A read error may be the cause here, since a much bigger clone is one base away. This sample includes further DNA sequences coding for the same CDR3. The chain recombines TRBV5-4 with TRBJ2-5; D might be TRBD2 (5 bases). Deletions cut 0 bases from V and 5 bases from J, with 14 bases between. The CDR3 is 15 residues long. Germline V gene sequence: CDR1 SGHNT, CDR2 YYREEE (reference sequence). The CDR3 protein is CASSLERGLWETQYF. CDR3 nucleotides: TGTGCCAGCAGCTTGGAGCGAGGGCTTTGGGAGACCCAGTACTTC.

V gene TRBV7-2 combines with J gene TRBJ2-7; 7 nucleotides match TRBD2. J gave up 1 base and V 5 bases, and 5 bases lay outside the gene matches. The CDR3 covers 14 residues. Germline CDR1 is SGHTA and CDR2 is FQGNSA. The CDR3 region is CASSIASGSYEQYF. Here the CDR3 DNA reads TGTGCCAGCAGCATTGCTAGCGGTTCCTACGAGCAGTACTTC.

The genes are TRBV4-3 and TRBJ1-4; perhaps TRBD1 as D (5 bases). Germline assignment: CDR1 LGHNA and CDR2 YSLEER. Trimming removed 0 bases at V and 10 bases at J, with 18 bases between. The CDR3 extends over 16 amino acids. Here the CDR3 reads CASSQETGGNFGKLFF. The CDR3 DNA is TGCGCCAGCAGCCAAGAAACCGGGGGGAATTTCGGAAAACTGTTTTTT.

The J gene is TRBJ2-1, the V gene TRBV19, with D hard to call. The CDR3 is 13 residues long. Looked up from germline, CDR1 is LNHDA and CDR2 is SQIVND (reference sequence). V lost 5 bases to trimming and J lost 0 bases, with 5 bases between them. The CDR3 loop reads CASSESSYNEQFF. The CDR3 DNA reads TGTGCCAGTAGTGAGAGCTCCTACAATGAGCAGTTCTTC.